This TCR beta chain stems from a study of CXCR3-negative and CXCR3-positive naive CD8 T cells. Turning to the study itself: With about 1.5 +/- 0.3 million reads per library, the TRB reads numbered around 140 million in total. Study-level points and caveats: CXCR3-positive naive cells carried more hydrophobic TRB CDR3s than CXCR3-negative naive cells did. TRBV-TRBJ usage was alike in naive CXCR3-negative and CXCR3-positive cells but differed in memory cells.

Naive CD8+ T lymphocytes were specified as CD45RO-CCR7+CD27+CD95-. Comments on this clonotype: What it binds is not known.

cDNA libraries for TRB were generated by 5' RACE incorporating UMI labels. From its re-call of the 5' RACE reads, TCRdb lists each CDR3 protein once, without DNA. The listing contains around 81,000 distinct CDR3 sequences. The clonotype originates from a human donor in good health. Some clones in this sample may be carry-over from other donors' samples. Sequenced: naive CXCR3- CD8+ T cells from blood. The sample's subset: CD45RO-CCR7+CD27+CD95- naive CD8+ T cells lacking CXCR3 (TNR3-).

CDR3 amino acids: CSARVPNQETQYF. The gene calls are TRBV20-1 and TRBJ2-5. CDR3 length: 13 residues. Looked up from germline, CDR1 is DFQATT and CDR2 is SNEGSKA (reference sequence).